Listed below are T cell receptor beta chains from one sample, sequenced in a study of T-cell memory formation after mild COVID-19. One entry per CDR3 protein, called by TCRdb with MiXCR from the 5' RACE reads. The sample records about 320,000 distinct CDR3 sequences, more than 13% being singletons. The sequenced material came from PBMCs or a T cell subset sorted from them (not recorded which). These receptors were obtained from a man between 18 and 35 years old who had mild COVID-19 (a few samples of this study predate the infection). Cell type and time point are not known. Each CDR3 is given with its conserved first and last residue. A D gene is named only where the DNA matches it firmly. Some rows have no size entry. The others give once, few or many, or a class for an expanded clone.

J: TRBJ1-1; D: -; size: -; V: TRBV7-6; DNA: TGTGCCAGCAGCTTAGTCGTAGGCCAGAACACTGAAGCTTTCTTT; CDR3: CASSLVVGQNTEAFF
J: TRBJ1-2; D: TRBD1; size: -; V: TRBV29-1; DNA: TGCAGCGTTGTTACAGGGGAGCATGGCTACACCTTC; CDR3: CSVVTGEHGYTF
J: TRBJ2-5; D: -; size: many; V: TRBV5-1; DNA: TGCGCCAGCTGGGAGACGTACCAAGAGACCCAGTACTTC; CDR3: CASWETYQETQYF
J: TRBJ2-3; D: TRBD2; size: few; V: TRBV7-6; DNA: TGTGCCGTGGGGGGGAGGGGAGATACGCAGTATTTT; CDR3: CAVGGRGDTQYF
J: TRBJ2-1; D: -; size: many; V: TRBV11-2; DNA: TGTGCCAGCAGTTTCGGACGTCAGCAGTTCTTC; CDR3: CASSFGRQQFF
J: TRBJ2-3; D: TRBD2; size: -; V: TRBV10-2; DNA: TGCGCCAGCAGATCTAGCGGGGCCAGCACAGATACGCAGTATTTT; CDR3: CASRSSGASTDTQYF
J: TRBJ2-5; D: -; size: few; V: TRBV5-1; DNA: TGCGCCAGCAGTTTGGTAGGGGAGTTCGAGACCCAGTACTTC; CDR3: CASSLVGEFETQYF
J: TRBJ2-1; D: -; size: few; V: TRBV12-3/TRBV12-4; DNA: TGTGCCAGCACTACTGGATGGAATGAGCAGTTCTTC; CDR3: CASTTGWNEQFF
J: TRBJ2-3; D: TRBD1; size: -; V: TRBV5-6; DNA: TGTGCCAGCAGCTTGGGCCAGGGGGCACTTACGCAGTATTTT; CDR3: CASSLGQGALTQYF
J: TRBJ2-7; D: TRBD2; size: -; V: TRBV10-3; DNA: TGTGCCATCAGTGGGGGCGGGGGGTCCCCCCGGGAGCAGTACTTC; CDR3: CAISGGGGSPREQYF
J: TRBJ2-1; D: TRBD2; size: many; V: TRBV7-9; DNA: TGTGCCAGCAGCTCGACTAGCGGGGACCTGAGCTCCTACAATGAGCAGTTCTTC; CDR3: CASSSTSGDLSSYNEQFF